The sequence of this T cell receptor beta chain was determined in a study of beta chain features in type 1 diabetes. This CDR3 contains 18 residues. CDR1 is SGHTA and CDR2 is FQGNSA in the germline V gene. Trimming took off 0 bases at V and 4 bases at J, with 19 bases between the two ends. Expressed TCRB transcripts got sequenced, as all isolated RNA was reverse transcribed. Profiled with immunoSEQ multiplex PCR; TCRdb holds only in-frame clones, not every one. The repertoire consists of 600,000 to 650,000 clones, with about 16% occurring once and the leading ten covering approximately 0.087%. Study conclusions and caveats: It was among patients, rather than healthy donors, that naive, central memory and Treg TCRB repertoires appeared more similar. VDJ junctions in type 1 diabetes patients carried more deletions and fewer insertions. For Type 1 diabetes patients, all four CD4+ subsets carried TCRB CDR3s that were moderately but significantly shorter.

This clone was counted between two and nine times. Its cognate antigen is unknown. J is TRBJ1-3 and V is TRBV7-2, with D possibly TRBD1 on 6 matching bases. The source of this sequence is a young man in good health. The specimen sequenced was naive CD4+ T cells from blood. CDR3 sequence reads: CASSLATRAQGRGNTIYF. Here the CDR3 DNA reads TGTGCCAGCAGCTTAGCGACCAGGGCCCAGGGGAGAGGAAACACCATATATTTT.